The clone carrying this TCR beta chain was recorded at least ten times. These data come from a study of cytomegalovirus exposure and HLA in healthy donors. This CDR3 is built from 11 residues. Between the trimmed V and J ends, which lost 1 base and 6 bases, there was a span of 4 bases. Germline V gene lookup returns CDR1 MGHDK and CDR2 SYGVNS. The PCR ran on 60 Vbeta and 13 Jbeta primers. Only in-frame clones appear in the TCRdb table, and some are missing; sequencing was by immunoSEQ multiplex PCR. The sample contains approximately 90,000 clones, more than 60% of which appear only once. The chain recombines TRBV25-1 with TRBJ2-7; D remains ambiguous. The sequencing input was PBMCs. The sequence derives from a man aged 35-49 years in good health and CMV-seronegative. CDR3 in amino acids: CASSEFSEQYF. The DNA of the CDR3 is TGTGCCAGCAGTGAATTCTCCGAGCAGTACTTC.